Below are 29 T cell receptor beta chains sequenced from a single sample in a study of response to subunit inactivated influenza vaccine (dated by TCRdb to 2016 to 2019). Library preparation used RT-PCR. The run used an Illumina HiSeq 2500. The public reads were quality trimmed at Q25 with fastp and then assembled into clones with MiXCR by TCRdb, keeping productive beta chains. Each CDR3 protein appears once, grouped with its most common genes and DNA. The sample data list 650,000 to 800,000 distinct CDR3 sequences, and approximately 15% of these were observed just once. The ten largest clones add up to around 6.5% of the sample. The specimen comprised PBMCs from blood, sampled 14 to 15 days before vaccination. The origin of the receptors is a man aged 50-60 years who received an inactivated influenza vaccine. Donor details come from another sample of the same person, matched by shared clones.

This clonotype was seen a few times. This chain joins TRBV5-1 and TRBJ1-4; TRBD1 aligns across 7 bases. The trim removed 3 bases at V and 4 bases at J, leaving 9 bases unmatched. The CDR3 is 16 amino acids. The germline gives CDR1 SGHRS, CDR2 YFSETQ. The CDR3 protein is CASSSTTGPRNEKLFF. DNA of the CDR3: TGCGCCAGCAGCTCGACGACAGGGCCTCGTAATGAAAAACTGTTTTTT.

This chain's CDR3 is CASRRAGGPDGELFF. CDR3 coding DNA: TGTGCCAGCAGACGAGCGGGAGGGCCGGACGGGGAGCTGTTTTTT. This chain connects TRBV6-4 to TRBJ2-2; 10 nucleotides match TRBD2. Germline V gene sequence: CDR1 MRHNA, CDR2 SNTAGT. CDR3 length equals 15 residues. V lost 6 bases and J lost 7; bases outside the gene matches: 8.

This chain uses TRBV6-5 with TRBJ2-4; D tentatively fits TRBD1 or TRBD2 (5 bases each). The germline gives CDR1 MNHEY, CDR2 SVGAGI. The V gene lost 2 bases and the J gene lost 0 bases, with 11 bases spanning the gap. The CDR3 extends over 16 amino acids. This CDR3 reads CASSYLAGTAKNIQYF. In nucleotides, the CDR3 is TGTGCCAGCAGTTACCTGGCCGGGACAGCCAAAAACATTCAGTACTTC.

The chain employs TRBV2 and TRBJ2-7; the match to TRBD1 covers 12 bases. This CDR3 region has 15 residues. Germline CDR1 and CDR2: SNHLY and FYNNEI. Germline trimming cut 3 bases from V and 5 bases from J; bases unmatched to any gene: 5. CDR3 in amino acids: CASSEGGQGANEQYF. The CDR3 nucleotides read TGTGCCAGCAGTGAGGGGGGACAGGGGGCGAACGAGCAGTACTTC.

J is TRBJ2-1 and V is TRBV25-1; D gene uncertain. V lost 8 bases, J lost 7 bases, and 6 bases lay in between. The CDR3 spans 10 residues. CDR1 is MGHDK and CDR2 is SYGVNS in the germline V gene. For the CDR3, the DNA is TGTGCCAGCGAGCAGAATGAGCAGTTCTTC. Its protein is CASEQNEQFF. Looking up the rest from reference TRBV25-1 and TRBJ2-1 gives the full variable domain: EADIYQTPRYLVIGTGKKITLECSQTMGHDKMYWYQQDPGMELHLIHYSYGVNSTEKGDLSSESTVSRIRTEHFPLTLESARPSHTSQYLCASEQNEQFFGPGTRLTVL.

The chain recombines TRBV5-8 with TRBJ2-7, with D possibly being TRBD1 (6 bases). This CDR3 spans 16 amino acids. V was cut by 3 bases and J by 3 bases, with 19 bases left in between. Germline V gene sequence: CDR1 SGHTS, CDR2 YDEGEE. CDR3 residues: CASSWGHGRTRYEQYF. The CDR3 coding sequence is TGTGCCAGCAGCTGGGGGCACGGACGGACCCGCTACGAGCAGTACTTC.

This clonotype was found many times. The rearrangement uses TRBV12-3 or TRBV12-4 and TRBJ2-5; a weak D match, TRBD2 (6 bases). V lost 1 base and J 2 bases, leaving 8 bases between the germline ends. This CDR3 contains 14 residues. As DNA, the CDR3 is TGTGCCAGCAGTTTAGTAGCGGCGCAAGAGACCCAGTACTTC. Amino acids: CASSLVAAQETQYF.

The V call is TRBV4-1, the J call TRBJ2-7; 9 bases agree with TRBD1. Germline values: CDR1 MGHRA, CDR2 YSYEKL. The V gene end was trimmed by 4 bases and the J gene end by 5 bases; junction bases not matched to a gene: 3. The CDR3 runs to 13 residues. CDR3 in amino acids: CASSLGQGDEQYF. The CDR3 DNA follows: TGCGCCAGCAGCCTGGGACAGGGAGACGAGCAGTACTTC.

This clonotype was counted a few times. The CDR3 nucleotides are TGTGCCAGCAGCTTAAGCGGGGGGAACGCCTACGAGCAGTACTTC. This sequence encodes CASSLSGGNAYEQYF. The chain recombines TRBV7-6 with TRBJ2-7; TRBD2 matches at 9 bases. The germline gives CDR1 SGHVS, CDR2 FNYEAQ. The junction had 4 bases not matched to a gene; V was cut back by 2 bases and J by 2 bases. The CDR3 covers 15 residues.

J is TRBJ2-3 and V is TRBV12-3 or TRBV12-4; 7 nucleotides align to TRBD1. The CDR3 totals 15 residues. Trimming cost V 5 bases and J 0 bases; bases outside gene matches: 5. The CDR3 here is CASSDRVTSTDTQYF. CDR3 sequence (DNA): TGTGCCAGCAGTGACAGGGTTACTAGCACAGATACGCAGTATTTT.

This clonotype was observed a few times. The rearrangement joins TRBV7-8 to TRBJ2-1; TRBD2 matches 9 bases. CDR3 length: 15 residues. Germline values: CDR1 SGHVS, CDR2 FQNEAQ. With V trimmed by 2 bases and J by 9 bases, 8 bases remained unmatched. CDR3 loop: CASSLNPAGGGEQFF. Written as DNA, the CDR3 is TGTGCCAGCAGCTTAAATCCAGCGGGAGGAGGTGAGCAGTTCTTC.

This clonotype was observed at least ten times. J is TRBJ2-7 and V is TRBV18; D gene uncertain. Trimming took off 8 bases at V and 0 bases at J, with 11 bases between the two ends. The germline CDR1 and CDR2 sequences are KGHSH and LQKENI. This CDR3 has 13 residues. The CDR3 DNA follows: TGTGCCAGCAGTCCCAGGAGCTCCTACGAGCAGTACTTC. This gives the protein CASSPRSSYEQYF.

The chain couples TRBV29-1 to TRBJ2-6; TRBD1 matches at 7 bases. With 4 bases clipped from V and 0 bases from J, the junction kept 6 bases outside the gene matches. The CDR3 is 16 residues long. Germline V gene data show CDR1 as SQVTM and CDR2 as ANQGSEA. This CDR3 reads CSVGTGSNSGANVLTF. CDR3 DNA: TGCAGCGTTGGGACAGGCTCAAACTCTGGGGCCAACGTCCTGACTTTC. Based on the CDR3 plus reference TRBV29-1 and TRBJ2-6, the full variable domain is SAVISQKPSRDICQRGTSLTIQCQVDSQVTMMFWYRQQPGQSLTLIATANQGSEATYESGFVIDKFPISRPNLTFSTLTVSNMSPEDSSIYLCSVGTGSNSGANVLTFGAGSRLTVL.

This clonotype was recorded a few times. The chain combines TRBV20-1 with TRBJ2-3; 9 nucleotides agree with TRBD2. Per germline, CDR1 DFQATT and CDR2 SNEGSKA (reference sequence). The V gene end was trimmed by 6 bases and the J gene end by 2 bases; junction bases not matched to a gene: 9. The CDR3 length is 15 residues. The CDR3 nucleotides are TGCAGTGCCGCCCCGCTAGCGGGGTACACAGATACGCAGTATTTT. It encodes CSAAPLAGYTDTQYF.

The genes are TRBV6-6 and TRBJ2-7; 7 bases agree with TRBD2. The CDR3 extends over 13 amino acids. V trimming: 3 bases; J trimming: 6 bases; junction bases outside the gene matches: 5. CDR1 and CDR2 from the germline V gene are MNHNY and SVGAGI (reference sequence). CDR3 region: CASSYQVAGEQYF. CDR3 nucleotide sequence: TGTGCCAGCAGTTATCAAGTAGCGGGCGAGCAGTACTTC.

This clonotype was picked up a small number of times. The chain employs TRBV27 and TRBJ2-1, with 11 nucleotides matching TRBD2. Germline V CDR1 and CDR2: MNHEY, SMNVEV (reference sequence). The CDR3 extends over 15 amino acids. V lost 7 bases and J lost 7; bases outside the gene matches: 9. The CDR3 reads CASKSIAGGLNEQFF. The CDR3 DNA reads TGTGCCAGCAAATCTATAGCGGGGGGGCTTAATGAGCAGTTCTTC.

The genes are TRBV28 and TRBJ1-1; weak D call: TRBD1 (5 bases). The germline CDR1 and CDR2 sequences are MDHEN and SYDVKM. Trimming shortened V by 7 bases and J by 0 bases, and 9 bases separated the two germline ends. The CDR3 length is 13 residues. CDR3: CASNPTVNTEAFF. The CDR3 DNA follows: TGTGCCAGCAACCCGACAGTGAACACTGAAGCTTTCTTT.

The chain employs TRBV7-9 and TRBJ2-1; D gene ambiguous. The CDR3 extends over 11 amino acids. Trimming stripped 4 bases from V and 9 bases from J, with 7 bases between. Germline values: CDR1 SEHNR, CDR2 FQNEAQ (reference sequence). The CDR3 here is CASSSIFEQFF. In DNA form, the CDR3 reads TGTGCCAGCAGCTCCATTTTTGAGCAGTTCTTC.

The chain's CDR3 is CASSDPRGTYNEQFF. CDR3 DNA: TGTGCCAGCAGTGACCCCAGGGGGACCTACAATGAGCAGTTCTTC. This chain joins TRBV2 and TRBJ2-1; TRBD1 aligns across 7 bases. With 3 bases clipped from V and 2 bases from J, the junction kept 4 bases outside the gene matches. CDR3 size: 15 residues. CDR1 and CDR2 from the germline V gene are SNHLY and FYNNEI.

The chain has TRBV6-5 and TRBJ2-3, with D maybe TRBD1 (6 bases). Germline V gene lookup returns CDR1 MNHEY and CDR2 SVGAGI. The CDR3 length is 15 residues. V lost 4 bases and J 2 bases, leaving 13 bases between the germline ends. The CDR3 region has the DNA TGTGCCAGCAGTTTAACAGGGCTAGACACAGATACGCAGTATTTT. Protein sequence: CASSLTGLDTDTQYF.

The table lists this clonotype with a few counts. The chain employs TRBV7-8 and TRBJ2-7; D may be TRBD1 or TRBD2 (6 bases each). V lost 2 bases to trimming and J lost 5 bases, with 16 bases between them. The CDR3 is 15 residues long. Germline CDR1 SGHVS, CDR2 FQNEAQ. This chain's CDR3 is CASSLINLEGDEQYF. DNA of the CDR3: TGTGCCAGCAGCTTAATAAATCTGGAGGGGGACGAGCAGTACTTC.

In this sample, this clonotype turned up many times. The chain joins TRBV30 to TRBJ2-4; D is perhaps TRBD1 (5 bases). CDR1 and CDR2 (germline): GTSNPN, SVGIG (reference sequence). Between the trimmed V and J ends, which lost 0 bases and 6 bases, there was a span of 18 bases. The CDR3 length is 16 residues. The CDR3 coding sequence is TGTGCCTGGAGTGTATCAGGGTTAAGCCGATCAAACATTCAGTACTTC. This translates into CAWSVSGLSRSNIQYF. The full variable domain, rest sourced from reference TRBV30 and TRBJ2-4, is SQTIHQWPATLVQPVGSPLSLECTVEGTSNPNLYWYRQAAGRGLQLLFYSVGIGQISSEVPQNLSASRPQDRQFILSSKKLLLSDSGFYLCAWSVSGLSRSNIQYFGAGTRLSVL.

This clonotype has more than one count but fewer than ten. The chain carries TRBV4-2 and TRBJ2-2; TRBD2 matches 7 bases. The germline V gene has CDR1 LGHNA and CDR2 YNFKEQ. The CDR3 has 17 amino acids. Germline trimming cut 0 bases from V and 2 bases from J; bases unmatched to any gene: 6. The CDR3 nucleotides read TGTGCCAGCAGCCAAGATCCCCTAGCGGTAAACACCGGGGAGCTGTTTTTT. Translation gives CASSQDPLAVNTGELFF.

The rearrangement links TRBV7-2 to TRBJ2-7, with 8 positions matching TRBD1. This CDR3 region has 13 residues. Unmatched junction bases numbered 5, after V lost 5 bases and J lost 5 bases. Per germline, CDR1 SGHTA and CDR2 FQGNSA. The CDR3 coding sequence is TGTGCCAGCAGCCGGACAGGGAACGACGAGCAGTACTTC. Protein product: CASSRTGNDEQYF. Combining the CDR3 with reference TRBV7-2 and TRBJ2-7 gives the whole variable domain GAGVSQSPSNKVTEKGKDVELRCDPISGHTALYWYRQSLGQGLEFLIYFQGNSAPDKSGLPSDRFSAERTGGSVSTLTIQRTQQEDSAVYLCASSRTGNDEQYFGPGTRLTVT.

The rearrangement uses TRBV30 and TRBJ2-3; D is ambiguous. The CDR3 extends over 11 amino acids. Trimming pared 0 bases from V and 2 bases from J, leaving 0 bases between. Per germline, CDR1 GTSNPN and CDR2 SVGIG (reference sequence). The CDR3 bases are TGTGCCTGGAGTGTCACAGATACGCAGTATTTT. Amino acid sequence: CAWSVTDTQYF.

This clonotype has a handful of counts. The chain recombines TRBV20-1 with TRBJ2-1; no reliable D call. Looked up from germline, CDR1 is DFQATT and CDR2 is SNEGSKA (reference sequence). The V and J ends lost 3 bases and 1 base respectively, with 10 bases between them. CDR3 length: 14 amino acids. In DNA form, the CDR3 reads TGCAGTGCTAGGTCGGGCCGGTCCTACAATGAGCAGTTCTTC. Translated, it gives CSARSGRSYNEQFF.

The sample holds a few counts of this clonotype. The chain carries TRBV11-2 and TRBJ2-7; possibly TRBD1 for D (5 bases). CDR3 length: 16 residues. V was pared by 5 bases and J by 1 base, with 18 bases between. Germline V lookup: CDR1 SGHAT, CDR2 FQNNGV. The CDR3 sequence: CASSPYPSGQSYEQYF. The CDR3 DNA is TGTGCCAGCAGCCCCTACCCTTCCGGACAATCCTACGAGCAGTACTTC.

This clonotype has a handful of counts. This chain links TRBV12-3 or TRBV12-4 with TRBJ2-5, with D perhaps matching TRBD1 (6 bases). This CDR3 has 13 amino acids. The V gene lost 3 bases and the J gene lost 5 bases, with 10 bases spanning the gap. CDR3 sequence (DNA): TGTGCCAGCAGTTTTGGGGGCTCGGAGACCCAGTACTTC. Translation gives CASSFGGSETQYF.

The gene calls are TRBV6-2 or TRBV6-3 and TRBJ2-5; D is possibly TRBD1 (6 bases). CDR1 and CDR2 from the germline V gene are MNHEY and SVGEGT. The CDR3 contains 16 residues. With 2 bases removed from V and 3 bases from J, the gap between germline ends came to 16 bases. This chain's CDR3 is CASSYEAGTTEETQYF. The CDR3 DNA reads TGTGCCAGCAGTTACGAGGCCGGGACAACAGAAGAGACCCAGTACTTC.